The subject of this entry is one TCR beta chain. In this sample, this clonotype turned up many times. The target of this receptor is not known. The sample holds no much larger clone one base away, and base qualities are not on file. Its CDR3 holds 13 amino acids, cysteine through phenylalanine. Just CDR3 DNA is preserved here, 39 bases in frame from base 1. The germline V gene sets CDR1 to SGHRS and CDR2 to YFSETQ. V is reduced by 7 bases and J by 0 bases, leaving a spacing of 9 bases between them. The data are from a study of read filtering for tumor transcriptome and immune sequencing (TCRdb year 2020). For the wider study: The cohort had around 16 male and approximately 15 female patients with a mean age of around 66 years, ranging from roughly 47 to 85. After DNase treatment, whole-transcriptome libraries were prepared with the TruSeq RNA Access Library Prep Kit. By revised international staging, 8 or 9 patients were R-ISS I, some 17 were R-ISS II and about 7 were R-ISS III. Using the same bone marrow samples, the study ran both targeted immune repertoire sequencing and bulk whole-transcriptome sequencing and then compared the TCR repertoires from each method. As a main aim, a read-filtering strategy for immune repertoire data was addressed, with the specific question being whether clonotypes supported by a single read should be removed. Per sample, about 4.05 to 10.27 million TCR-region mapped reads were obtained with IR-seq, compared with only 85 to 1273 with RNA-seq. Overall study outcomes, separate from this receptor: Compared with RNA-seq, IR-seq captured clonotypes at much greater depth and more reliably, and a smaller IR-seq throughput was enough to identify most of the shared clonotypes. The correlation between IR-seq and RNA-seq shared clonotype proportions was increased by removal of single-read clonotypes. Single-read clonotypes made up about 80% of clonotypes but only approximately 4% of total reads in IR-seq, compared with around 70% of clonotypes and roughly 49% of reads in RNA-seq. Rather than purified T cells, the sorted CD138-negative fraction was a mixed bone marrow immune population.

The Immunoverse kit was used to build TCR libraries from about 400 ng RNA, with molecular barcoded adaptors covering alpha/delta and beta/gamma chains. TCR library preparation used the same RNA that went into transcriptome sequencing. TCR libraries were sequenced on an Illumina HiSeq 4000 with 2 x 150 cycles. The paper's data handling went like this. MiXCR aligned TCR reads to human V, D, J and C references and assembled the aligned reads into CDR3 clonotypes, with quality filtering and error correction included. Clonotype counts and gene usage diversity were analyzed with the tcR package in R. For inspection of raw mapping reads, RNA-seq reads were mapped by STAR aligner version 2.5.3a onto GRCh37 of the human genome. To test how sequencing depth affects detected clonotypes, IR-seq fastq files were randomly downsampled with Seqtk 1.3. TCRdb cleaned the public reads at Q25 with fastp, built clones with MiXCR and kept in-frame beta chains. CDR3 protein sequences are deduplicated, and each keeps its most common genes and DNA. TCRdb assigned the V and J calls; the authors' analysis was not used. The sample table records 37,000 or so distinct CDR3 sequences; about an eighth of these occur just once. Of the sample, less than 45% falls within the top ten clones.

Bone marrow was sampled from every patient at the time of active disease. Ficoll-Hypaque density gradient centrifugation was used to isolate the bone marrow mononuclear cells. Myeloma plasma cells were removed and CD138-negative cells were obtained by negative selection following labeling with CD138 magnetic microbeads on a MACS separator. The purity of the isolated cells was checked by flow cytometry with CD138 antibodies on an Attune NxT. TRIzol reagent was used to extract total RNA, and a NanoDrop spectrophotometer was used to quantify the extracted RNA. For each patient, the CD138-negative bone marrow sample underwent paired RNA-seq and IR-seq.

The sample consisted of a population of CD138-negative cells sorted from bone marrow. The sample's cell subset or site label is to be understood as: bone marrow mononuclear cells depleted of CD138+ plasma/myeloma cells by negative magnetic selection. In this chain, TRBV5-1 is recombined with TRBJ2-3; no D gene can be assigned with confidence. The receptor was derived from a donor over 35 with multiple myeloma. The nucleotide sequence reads TGCGCCAGCCGGCAGACTAGCACAGATACGCAGTATTTT. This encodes CASRQTSTDTQYF.